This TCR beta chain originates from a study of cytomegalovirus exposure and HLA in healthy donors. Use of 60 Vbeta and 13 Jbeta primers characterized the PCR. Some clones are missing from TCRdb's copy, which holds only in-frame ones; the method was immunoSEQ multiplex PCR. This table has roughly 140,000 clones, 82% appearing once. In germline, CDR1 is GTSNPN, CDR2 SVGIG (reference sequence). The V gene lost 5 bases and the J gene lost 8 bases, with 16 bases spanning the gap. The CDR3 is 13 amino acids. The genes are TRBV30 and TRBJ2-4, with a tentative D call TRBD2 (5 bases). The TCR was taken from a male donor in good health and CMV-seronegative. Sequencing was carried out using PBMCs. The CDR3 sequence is CAWGSRGSDIQYF. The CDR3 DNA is TGTGCCTGGGGATCCCGGGGTTCGGACATTCAGTACTTC.